Listed below are T cell receptor beta chains from one sample, sequenced in a study of T cell repertoires in cytomegalovirus infection. One entry per CDR3 protein results from TCRdb running MiXCR on the reads. The data contain under 500,000 distinct CDR3 sequences, 42% of them singletons. Antigens of these TCRs are unknown. The sample consisted of cultured PBMCs, taken from culture after CMV antigen stimulation. These receptors all come from a human donor in good health (CMV status not recorded). Some clones in this sample may be carry-over from other donors' samples. CDR3s include the opening cysteine and the closing phenylalanine or tryptophan. Each record gives: CDR3 length, V gene, J gene, clone size, D gene, CDR3 protein, CDR3 DNA. D genes are given only for firm matches. Size is omitted from some rows. Given values are once, few, many or a class for expanded clones.

17	TRBV19	TRBJ2-2	.	TRBD2	CAAGTSGRWTNTGELFF	TGTGCCGCAGGGACTAGCGGGAGATGGACGAACACCGGGGAGCTGTTTTTT
14	TRBV7-2	TRBJ2-5	many	.	CASSPVGGQETQYF	TGTGCCAGCAGCCCAGTGGGGGGCCAAGAGACCCAGTACTTC
14	TRBV15	TRBJ2-3	once	.	CATSKQMGTDTQYF	TGTGCCACCAGCAAACAGATGGGCACAGATACGCAGTATTTT
18	TRBV18	TRBJ2-6	.	TRBD1	CASSPQWTGRSGANVLTF	TGTGCCAGCTCACCCCAATGGACAGGGCGGTCTGGGGCCAACGTCCTGACTTTC
13	TRBV6-6	TRBJ2-1	once	.	CASSYTDYNEQFF	TGTGCCAGCAGTTATACGGACTACAATGAGCAGTTCTTC
11	TRBV2	TRBJ2-5	.	.	CASRVRNRQYF	TGTGCCAGCAGGGTCAGGAATCGCCAGTACTTC
13	TRBV7-8	TRBJ2-1	.	.	CASSLVAGQGQFF	TGTGCCAGCAGCTTAGTTGCGGGCCAAGGGCAGTTCTTC
14	TRBV5-1	TRBJ2-7	.	TRBD2	CASSFGISSGEQYF	TGCGCCAGCAGCTTCGGGATCTCTAGCGGCGAGCAGTACTTC
18	TRBV7-8	TRBJ2-2	.	.	CASSFIPTRSGVAGELFF	TGTGCCAGCAGCTTTATCCCAACTAGGTCGGGTGTAGCTGGGGAGCTGTTTTTT
13	TRBV27	TRBJ2-7	.	TRBD1	CASSAEQGGEQYF	TGTGCCAGCAGTGCTGAACAGGGGGGCGAGCAGTACTTC
15	TRBV7-2	TRBJ2-4	many	.	CASSSLAGVVDIQYF	TGTGCCAGCAGCTCCTTGGCAGGGGTTGTGGACATTCAGTACTTC
17	TRBV19	TRBJ2-4	.	.	CASTPLALGIAKNIQYF	TGTGCCAGTACCCCCTTAGCCCTTGGGATAGCCAAAAACATTCAGTACTTC
15	TRBV27	TRBJ2-3	few	TRBD2	CASSYLAASTDTQYF	TGTGCCAGCAGTTACCTAGCGGCTAGCACAGATACGCAGTATTTT
15	TRBV28	TRBJ2-5	.	TRBD2	CASSESGGAHETQYF	TGTGCCAGCAGTGAAAGCGGGGGGGCCCATGAGACCCAGTACTTC
15	TRBV6-2/TRBV6-3	TRBJ1-2	.	.	CASRFLLDPLRSYTF	TGTGCCAGCAGGTTCCTATTGGACCCTCTTAGGAGCTACACCTTC
14	TRBV20-1	TRBJ1-1	few	.	CSASIPGVGTEAFF	TGCAGTGCTAGTATCCCAGGGGTAGGGACTGAAGCTTTCTTT
12	TRBV6-6	TRBJ1-2	.	TRBD1	CASTPQGGGYTF	TGTGCCAGCACCCCACAGGGGGGTGGCTACACCTTC
14	TRBV7-2	TRBJ2-4	.	.	CASSSGAAKNIQYF	TGTGCCAGCAGTTCGGGGGCGGCCAAAAACATTCAGTACTTC
14	TRBV4-1	TRBJ2-3	few	.	CASSQEPQGHTQYF	TGCGCCAGCAGCCAGGAGCCACAGGGTCATACGCAGTATTTT
14	TRBV6-1	TRBJ2-5	.	.	CASSDLGREETQYF	TGTGCCAGCAGTGATTTGGGCAGAGAAGAGACCCAGTACTTC
12	TRBV7-8	TRBJ1-2	few	.	CASSSGSYGYTF	TGTGCCAGCAGCTCGGGGTCCTATGGCTACACCTTC
16	TRBV20-1	TRBJ1-1	.	.	CSARDSKGLGNTEAFF	TGCAGTGCTAGAGATTCCAAGGGGTTGGGGAACACTGAAGCTTTCTTT
14	TRBV7-2	TRBJ2-7	.	.	CASSLIADQYEQYF	TGTGCCAGCAGCTTAATTGCAGACCAATACGAGCAGTACTTC
13	TRBV11-2	TRBJ2-7	few	.	CASSPPAYYEQYF	TGTGCCAGCAGCCCCCCAGCGTATTACGAGCAGTACTTC
15	TRBV2	TRBJ2-1	.	.	CASSPQGSLYNEQFF	TGTGCCAGCAGTCCTCAGGGGAGCCTCTACAATGAGCAGTTCTTC
16	TRBV5-3	TRBJ1-4	.	TRBD1	CASSQGEGVTNEKLFF	TGTGCCAGCAGTCAGGGGGAGGGTGTCACTAATGAAAAACTGTTTTTT
15	TRBV19	TRBJ2-5	.	.	CASSISKGMGETQYF	TGTGCCAGTAGTATCAGTAAGGGAATGGGAGAGACCCAGTACTTC
14	TRBV6-1	TRBJ1-2	.	.	CASSEAGRSYGYTF	TGTGCCAGCAGTGAAGCGGGCAGGAGTTATGGCTACACCTTC
15	TRBV12-3/TRBV12-4	TRBJ2-5	few	.	CASSLYGGPQETQYF	TGTGCCAGCAGCCTGTACGGGGGCCCTCAAGAGACCCAGTACTTC
11	TRBV6-1	TRBJ2-7	.	TRBD1	CASRRQGRQYF	TGTGCCAGCAGGCGACAGGGACGGCAGTACTTC
15	TRBV11-2	TRBJ2-2	.	TRBD2	CASSLAGLATGELFF	TGTGCCAGCAGCTTAGCGGGACTAGCGACCGGGGAGCTGTTTTTT
15	TRBV19	TRBJ2-6	.	.	CASKPDNSGANVLTF	TGTGCCAGTAAGCCGGACAACTCTGGGGCCAACGTCCTGACTTTC
15	TRBV23-1	TRBJ1-1	.	.	CASSQPAGINTEAFF	TGCGCCAGCAGTCAACCCGCAGGAATCAACACTGAAGCTTTCTTT
15	TRBV7-2	TRBJ2-5	few	.	CASSPVGLAYETQYF	TGTGCCAGCAGCCCGGTCGGCCTAGCGTATGAGACCCAGTACTTC
15	TRBV5-1	TRBJ1-4	few	.	CASSAEGRQEEKLFF	TGCGCCAGCAGCGCGGAAGGGAGGCAGGAGGAAAAACTGTTTTTT
15	TRBV6-2/TRBV6-3	TRBJ1-5	few	TRBD1	CASGDRTGSNQPQHF	TGTGCCAGCGGAGATAGGACAGGTAGCAATCAGCCCCAGCATTTT
12	TRBV5-4	TRBJ1-1	few	.	CASSLTDTEAFF	TGTGCCAGCAGCTTAACGGACACTGAAGCTTTCTTT